This T cell receptor (beta chain) was recovered during a study of blood T cell repertoires in COVID-19. Study overall: Spain, Italy and the United States supplied samples that represented acute and convalescent COVID-19. T cells, B-cell-depleted T cells, or PBMCs supplied cDNA or gDNA.

A few counts support this clone. Source study methods: Counts of nucleated cells, estimated from reference gene primer amplification, were obtained. Measured with immunoSEQ multiplex PCR; TCRdb has only the in-frame clones, and not every one. From that table come the V and J calls and clone size; the DNA was used to work out D and trimming. This table has around 120,000 clones, roughly 85% appearing once. This CDR3 is 12 amino acids long. In germline, CDR1 is LNHDA, CDR2 SQIVND (reference sequence). V dropped 6 bases and J dropped 12; count of bases not matched to a gene: 2. The chain employs TRBV19 and TRBJ2-2; 12 bases align to TRBD2. The sequenced material came from peripheral blood. The sequence was collected from a man younger than 40 with acute or convalescent COVID-19. CDR3 region: CASSGLAGKLFF. As DNA, the CDR3 is TGTGCCAGTAGCGGACTAGCGGGAAAGCTGTTTTTT. Full variable domain (rest looked up from reference TRBV19 and TRBJ2-2): DGGITQSPKYLFRKEGQNVTLSCEQNLNHDAMYWYRQDPGQGLRLIYYSQIVNDFQKGDIAEGYSVSREKKESFPLTVTSAQKNPTAFYLCASSGLAGKLFFGEGSRLTVL.